What follows are 15 T cell receptor beta chains derived from one specimen sequenced in a study of T cell responses to AZD1222 COVID-19 vaccine. Clones were read by immunoSEQ multiplex PCR, and TCRdb kept only the in-frame ones, dropping some. The sample has about 150,000 clones; 90% to 95% are singletons. The sample consisted of peripheral blood, taken 28 days after the second AZD1222 dose. The receptor set was obtained from an adult who received the AZD1222 COVID-19 vaccine.

The chain uses TRBV5-1 and TRBJ2-3, with TRBD2 matching 7 bases. J lost 4 bases, V lost 4 bases, and 15 bases had no gene match. There are 17 residues in the CDR3. Germline CDR1 SGHRS, CDR2 YFSETQ. In DNA form, the CDR3 reads TGCGCCAGCAGCCTACCCAGACTAAGCGGGGCTTCAGATACGCAGTATTTT. This translates into CASSLPRLSGASDTQYF.

A single count supports this clone. This chain links TRBV7-2 with TRBJ1-1; 7 positions match TRBD1. CDR3 length: 16 amino acids. CDR1 is SGHTA and CDR2 is FQGNSA in the germline V gene. The ends lost 1 base at V and 5 bases at J; junction bases unmatched: 10. This chain's CDR3 is CASSLDRQGDLTEAFF. The CDR3 nucleotides are TGTGCCAGCAGCTTAGATCGACAGGGTGATCTTACTGAAGCTTTCTTT.

The V and J genes are TRBV6-5 and TRBJ1-4; D possibly corresponds to TRBD1 (5 bases). Looked up from germline, CDR1 is MNHEY and CDR2 is SVGAGI. The CDR3 totals 13 residues. The CDR3 reads CGCRRATNEKLFF. DNA of the CDR3: TGTGGGTGCCGCAGGGCGACTAATGAAAAACTGTTTTTT.

The rearrangement uses TRBV5-5 and TRBJ2-1; 13 bases match TRBD2. Germline V lookup: CDR1 SGHKS, CDR2 YYEKEE (reference sequence). This CDR3 is 16 amino acids long. Germline trimming cut 4 bases from V and 5 bases from J; bases unmatched to any gene: 6. Here the CDR3 DNA reads TGTGCCAGCAGCCCAAGACTAGCGGGAGGCCACAATGAGCAGTTCTTC. The encoded protein is CASSPRLAGGHNEQFF.

J is TRBJ2-7 and V is TRBV28; D is unresolved. CDR3 size: 14 residues. V was trimmed by 7 bases and J by 2 bases, leaving 15 bases between them. Germline V gives CDR1 MDHEN, CDR2 SYDVKM. The CDR3 protein is CASTRRIGAYEQYF. DNA for the CDR3: TGTGCCAGCACCCGAAGAATTGGAGCCTACGAGCAGTACTTC. Full variable domain (remainder filled in from reference TRBV28 and TRBJ2-7): DVKVTQSSRYLVKRTGEKVFLECVQDMDHENMFWYRQDPGLGLRLIYFSYDVKMKEKGDIPEGYSVSREKKERFSLILESASTNQTSMYLCASTRRIGAYEQYFGPGTRLTVT.

The V call is TRBV30, the J call TRBJ1-5; 10 bases fit TRBD1. Germline V gene lookup returns CDR1 GTSNPN and CDR2 SVGIG (reference sequence). Trimming at V came to 3 bases and at J to 3 bases, leaving 5 bases not matched to a gene. The CDR3 is 15 amino acids. The CDR3 here is CAWSPGQGNNQPQHF. In DNA form, the CDR3 reads TGTGCCTGGAGCCCGGGACAGGGGAACAATCAGCCCCAGCATTTT.

The V call is TRBV2, the J call TRBJ2-3, with D hard to call. Trimming took 7 bases from V and 4 from J, leaving 15 bases between them. Germline V lookup: CDR1 SNHLY, CDR2 FYNNEI. This CDR3 spans 14 amino acids. CDR3 region: CASTGHYSADTQYF. The CDR3 region has the DNA TGTGCCAGCACCGGGCACTACTCAGCAGATACGCAGTATTTT.

V gene TRBV9 combines with J gene TRBJ1-1, with D possibly being TRBD1 (5 bases). This CDR3 has 15 residues. Per germline, CDR1 SGDLS and CDR2 YYNGEE. Trimming shortened V by 0 bases and J by 1 base, and 10 bases separated the two germline ends. The CDR3 here is CASSVDPGGNTEAFF. In DNA form, the CDR3 reads TGTGCCAGCAGCGTAGATCCGGGGGGGAACACTGAAGCTTTCTTT.

V and J are TRBV6-5 and TRBJ1-2; possible D gene TRBD1, 6 bases. Germline V gives CDR1 MNHEY, CDR2 SVGAGI. The CDR3 runs to 14 residues. V gave up 6 bases and J gave up 0 bases, with 11 bases separating them. CDR3 sequence: CASSYPGANYGYTF. DNA of the CDR3: TGTGCCAGCAGCTATCCAGGGGCTAACTATGGCTACACCTTC.

The chain employs TRBV3-1 (or the pseudogene TRBV3-2) and TRBJ1-5; D is ambiguous. The CDR3 runs to 15 residues. The germline gives CDR1 LGHDT, CDR2 YNNKEL (reference sequence). V lost 3 bases and J 2 bases, leaving 11 bases between the germline ends. The CDR3 bases are TGTGCCAGCAGCCAGGGGTCCGGGGGCAATCAGCCCCAGCATTTT. It specifies CASSQGSGGNQPQHF.

The CDR3 loop reads CASSLTHRVGTEAFF. The CDR3 bases are TGTGCCAGCAGTTTAACCCACAGGGTTGGTACTGAAGCTTTCTTT. The rearrangement links TRBV27 to TRBJ1-1, with D maybe TRBD1 (6 bases). This CDR3 is built from 15 residues. Trimming shortened V by 2 bases and J by 5 bases, and 15 bases separated the two germline ends. Germline CDR1 reads MNHEY; CDR2 reads SMNVEV (reference sequence).

This clone was picked up one time. The chain links TRBV30 to TRBJ1-1; no definite D call. CDR1 and CDR2 (germline): GTSNPN, SVGIG (reference sequence). This CDR3 region has 14 residues. Trimming left V 4 bases short and J 0 bases short, with 12 bases between. In DNA form, the CDR3 reads TGTGCCTGGAATGTGCTGGGCTTGAACACTGAAGCTTTCTTT. Amino acids: CAWNVLGLNTEAFF.

The chain employs TRBV9 and TRBJ1-6; D unclear. The CDR3 is 17 amino acids. Germline V lookup: CDR1 SGDLS, CDR2 YYNGEE. Trimming cost V 0 bases and J 0 bases, with 10 bases left between them. DNA for the CDR3: TGTGCCAGCAGCGTAGGCGCAGCGAGCTCCTATAATTCACCCCTCCACTTT. Translation: CASSVGAASSYNSPLHF. Based on the CDR3 plus reference TRBV9 and TRBJ1-6, the full variable domain is DSGVTQTPKHLITATGQRVTLRCSPRSGDLSVYWYQQSLDQGLQFLIQYYNGEERAKGNILERFSAQQFPDLHSELNLSSLELGDSALYFCASSVGAASSYNSPLHFGNGTRLTVT.

The rearrangement uses TRBV25-1 and TRBJ2-7; TRBD1 or TRBD2 may be the D gene (6 bases each). CDR3 length: 13 residues. Trimming stripped 5 bases from V and 4 bases from J, with 12 bases between. Germline lookup yields CDR1 MGHDK and CDR2 SYGVNS. The chain's CDR3 is CASSTTGTYEQYF. The CDR3 nucleotides are TGTGCCAGCAGTACCACAGGGACTTACGAGCAGTACTTC.

The CDR3 nucleotides are TGTGCCAGCAGCTCCCGGCTTGGGGCCACGCACTCTGGGGCCAACGTCCTGACTTTC. It specifies CASSSRLGATHSGANVLTF. V is TRBV14 and J is TRBJ2-6; weak D call: TRBD1 (5 bases). Germline lookup yields CDR1 SGHDN and CDR2 FVKESK. V lost 5 bases and J 0 bases, leaving 20 bases between the germline ends. The CDR3 sequence is 19 residues long.